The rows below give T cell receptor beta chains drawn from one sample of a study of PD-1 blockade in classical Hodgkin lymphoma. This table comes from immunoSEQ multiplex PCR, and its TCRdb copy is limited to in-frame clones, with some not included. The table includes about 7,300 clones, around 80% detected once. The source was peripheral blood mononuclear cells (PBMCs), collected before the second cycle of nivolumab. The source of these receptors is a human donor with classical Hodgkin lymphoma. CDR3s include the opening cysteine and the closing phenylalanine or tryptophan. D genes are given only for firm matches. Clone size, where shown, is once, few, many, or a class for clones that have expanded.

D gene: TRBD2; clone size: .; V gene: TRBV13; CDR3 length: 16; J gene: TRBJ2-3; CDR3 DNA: TGTGCCAGCAGCTTAGAGTCTAGCGGGAGAGGAGATACGCAGTATTTT; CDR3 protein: CASSLESSGRGDTQYF
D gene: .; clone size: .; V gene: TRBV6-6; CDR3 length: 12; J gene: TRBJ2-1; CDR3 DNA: TGTGCCACCAAGGGGCTTTCCAATGAGCAGTTCTTC; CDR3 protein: CATKGLSNEQFF
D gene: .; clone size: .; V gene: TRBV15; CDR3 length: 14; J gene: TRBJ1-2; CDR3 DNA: TGTGCCACCAGCAGAGATGGGGGAAGGTATGGCTACACCTTC; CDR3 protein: CATSRDGGRYGYTF
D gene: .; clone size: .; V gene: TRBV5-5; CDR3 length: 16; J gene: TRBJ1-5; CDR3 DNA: TGTGCCAGCAGCTTGGCTCTGGCAGGGAAGCGTCAGCCCCAGCATTTT; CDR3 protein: CASSLALAGKRQPQHF
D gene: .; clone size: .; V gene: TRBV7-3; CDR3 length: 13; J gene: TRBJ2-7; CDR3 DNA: TGTGCCAGCAGCCAATGGCCAGGGGAAGAGCAGTACTTC; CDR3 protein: CASSQWPGEEQYF
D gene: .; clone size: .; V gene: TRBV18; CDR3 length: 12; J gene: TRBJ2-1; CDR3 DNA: TGTGCCAGCTCACCAGGCGACAATGAGCAGTTCTTC; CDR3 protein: CASSPGDNEQFF
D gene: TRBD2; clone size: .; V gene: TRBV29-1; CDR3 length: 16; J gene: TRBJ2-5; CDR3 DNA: TGCAGCGTTGAATATTCTAGCGGGAGCCCCCAAGAGACCCAGTACTTC; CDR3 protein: CSVEYSSGSPQETQYF
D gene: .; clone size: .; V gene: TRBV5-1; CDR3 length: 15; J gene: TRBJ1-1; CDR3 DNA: TGCGCCAGCAGCTTGCCGCGGGTGGGGAACACTGAAGCTTTCTTT; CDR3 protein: CASSLPRVGNTEAFF
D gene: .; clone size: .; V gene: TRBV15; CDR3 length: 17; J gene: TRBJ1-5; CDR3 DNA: TGTGCCACCAGCACTGATACAGGGTTAGTTGGGAATCAGCCCCAGCATTTT; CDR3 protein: CATSTDTGLVGNQPQHF
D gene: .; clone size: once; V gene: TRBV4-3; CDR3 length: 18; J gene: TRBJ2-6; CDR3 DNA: TGCGCCAGCAGCCAAGCGTTCGGAAAGGGGCACGGGGCCAACGTCCTGACTTTC; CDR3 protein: CASSQAFGKGHGANVLTF
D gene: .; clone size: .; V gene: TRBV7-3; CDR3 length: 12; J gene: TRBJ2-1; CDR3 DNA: TGTGCCAGCAGCACCAACGACAATGAGCAGTTCTTC; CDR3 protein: CASSTNDNEQFF
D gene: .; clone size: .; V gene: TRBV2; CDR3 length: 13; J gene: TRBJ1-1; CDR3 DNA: TGTGCCAGCGACAGCCGATGGTACACTGAAGCTTTCTTT; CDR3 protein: CASDSRWYTEAFF
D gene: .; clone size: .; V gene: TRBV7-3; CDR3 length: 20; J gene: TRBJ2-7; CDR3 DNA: TGTGCCAGCAGCTTAACGGTTGGGGGGAATCCTTTCCGGACGGCCTACGAGCAGTACTTC; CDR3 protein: CASSLTVGGNPFRTAYEQYF
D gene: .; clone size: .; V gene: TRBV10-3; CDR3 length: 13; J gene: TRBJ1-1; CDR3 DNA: TGTGCCATCAGTGAAGGCAGGATTCTCGGCCACGCATTT; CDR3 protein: CAISEGRILGHAF
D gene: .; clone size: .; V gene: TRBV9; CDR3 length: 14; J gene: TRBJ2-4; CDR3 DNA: TGTGCCAGCAGCGTAGCTGAAGGGAGAAGGATTCAGTACTTC; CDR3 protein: CASSVAEGRRIQYF
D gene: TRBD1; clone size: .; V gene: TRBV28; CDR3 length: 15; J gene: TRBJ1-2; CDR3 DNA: TGTGCCAGCAGGACACCGGGACAGGGGAATTATGGCTACACCTTC; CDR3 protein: CASRTPGQGNYGYTF
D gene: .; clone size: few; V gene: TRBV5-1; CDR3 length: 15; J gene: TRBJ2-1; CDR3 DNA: TGCGCCAGCAGCTTGGGCGGAGGATCGGGAGATGAGCAGTTCTTC; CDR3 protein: CASSLGGGSGDEQFF
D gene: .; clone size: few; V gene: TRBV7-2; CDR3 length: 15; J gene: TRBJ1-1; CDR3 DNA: TGTGCCAGCAGCCCCTTCAAGGGACAGAACACTGAAGCTTTCTTT; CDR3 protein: CASSPFKGQNTEAFF
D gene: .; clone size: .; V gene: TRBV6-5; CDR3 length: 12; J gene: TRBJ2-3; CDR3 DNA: TGTGCCAGCAGTTACGGCACAGATACGCAGTATTTT; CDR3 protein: CASSYGTDTQYF
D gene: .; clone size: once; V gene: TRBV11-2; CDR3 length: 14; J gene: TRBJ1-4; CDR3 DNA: TGTGCCAGCAGCTTAGAGCCAGGGGAGGAAAAACTGTTTTTT; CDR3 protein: CASSLEPGEEKLFF
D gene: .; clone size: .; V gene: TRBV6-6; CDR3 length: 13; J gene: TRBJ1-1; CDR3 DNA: TGTGCCAGCAGTTATCCCAGCGACACTGAAGCTTTCTTT; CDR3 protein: CASSYPSDTEAFF
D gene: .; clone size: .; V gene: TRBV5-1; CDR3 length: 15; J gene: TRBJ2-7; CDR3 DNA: TGCGCCAGCTCCCTAAACGGAGCTTTAGCGAACGAGCAGTACTTC; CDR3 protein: CASSLNGALANEQYF
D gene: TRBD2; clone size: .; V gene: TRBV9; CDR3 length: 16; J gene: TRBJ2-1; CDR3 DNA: TGTGCCAGCAGCGCCCGACTAGCGGCGATCTACAATGAGCAGTTCTTC; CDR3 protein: CASSARLAAIYNEQFF
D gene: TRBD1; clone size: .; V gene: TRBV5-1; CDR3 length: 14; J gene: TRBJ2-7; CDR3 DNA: TGCGCCAGCAGCTGGGGGACAGCACCCTACGAGCAGTACTTC; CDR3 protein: CASSWGTAPYEQYF
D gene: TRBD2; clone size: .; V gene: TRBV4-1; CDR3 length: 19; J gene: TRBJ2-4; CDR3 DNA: TGCGCCAGCAGCCAGCCCGGGACTAGCGTTAAAGGGGCCAAAAACATTCAGTACTTC; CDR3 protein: CASSQPGTSVKGAKNIQYF
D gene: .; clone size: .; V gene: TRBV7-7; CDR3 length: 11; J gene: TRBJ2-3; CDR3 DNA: TGTGCTAGCAGCTTAGTAGATACGCAGTATTTT; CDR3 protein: CASSLVDTQYF
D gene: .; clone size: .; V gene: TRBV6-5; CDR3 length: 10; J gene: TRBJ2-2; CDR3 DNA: TGTGCCAGCAGGGACGGGGAGCTGTTTTTT; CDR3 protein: CASRDGELFF
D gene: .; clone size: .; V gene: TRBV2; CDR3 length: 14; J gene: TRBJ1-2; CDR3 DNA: TGTGCCAGCAGTGAACAGGGATCAAACTATGGCTACACCTTC; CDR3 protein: CASSEQGSNYGYTF
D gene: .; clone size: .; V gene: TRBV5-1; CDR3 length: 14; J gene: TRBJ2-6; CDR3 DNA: TGCGCCAGCAGCCCCGAGGCTGGGGCCAACGTCCTGACTTTC; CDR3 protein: CASSPEAGANVLTF
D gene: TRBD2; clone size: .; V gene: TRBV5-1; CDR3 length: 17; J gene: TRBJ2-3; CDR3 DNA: TGCGCCAGCAGCTTGGCCGGGACTAGCGATAGCACAGATACGCAGTATTTT; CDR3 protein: CASSLAGTSDSTDTQYF
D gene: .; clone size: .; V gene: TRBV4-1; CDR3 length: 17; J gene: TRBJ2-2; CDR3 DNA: TGCGCCAGCACGACACCCGGGACCCGGATGCGACCCGGGGAGCTGTTTTTT; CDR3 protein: CASTTPGTRMRPGELFF
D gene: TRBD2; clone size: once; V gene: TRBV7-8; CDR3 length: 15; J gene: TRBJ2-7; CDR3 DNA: TGTGCCAGCAGCTTTGGACTAGCGGGATCGTACGAGCAGTACTTC; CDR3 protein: CASSFGLAGSYEQYF
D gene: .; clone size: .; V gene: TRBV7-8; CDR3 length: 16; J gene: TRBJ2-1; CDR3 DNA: TGTGCCAGCAGCTTAGATTGGGGTATGTCCTACAATGAGCAGTTCTTC; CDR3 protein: CASSLDWGMSYNEQFF
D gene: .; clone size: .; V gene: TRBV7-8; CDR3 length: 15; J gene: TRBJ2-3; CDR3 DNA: TGTGCCAGCAGCTTAGTGAGGGGCTTAACAGATACGCAGTATTTT; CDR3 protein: CASSLVRGLTDTQYF
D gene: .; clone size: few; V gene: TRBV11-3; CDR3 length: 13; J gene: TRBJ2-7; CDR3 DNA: TGTGCCAGCAGCGCGGGACCCCACTACGAGCAGTACTTC; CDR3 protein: CASSAGPHYEQYF
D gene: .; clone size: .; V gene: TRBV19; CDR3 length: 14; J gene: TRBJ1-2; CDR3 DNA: TGTGCCAGTACCTCATTTGGAGGGAACTATGGCTACACCTTC; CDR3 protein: CASTSFGGNYGYTF
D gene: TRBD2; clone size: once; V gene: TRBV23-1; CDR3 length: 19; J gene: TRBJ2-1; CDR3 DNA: TGCGCCAGCACCCTCGGGAGGGGCGGGGTAGCGGGCTCCTACAATGAGCAGTTCTTC; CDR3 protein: CASTLGRGGVAGSYNEQFF
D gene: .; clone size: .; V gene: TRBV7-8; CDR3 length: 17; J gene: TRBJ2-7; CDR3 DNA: TGTGCCAGCAGCTTTTCCCCCCCCAGCGCAGGTCATGTCGAGCAGTACTTC; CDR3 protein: CASSFSPPSAGHVEQYF
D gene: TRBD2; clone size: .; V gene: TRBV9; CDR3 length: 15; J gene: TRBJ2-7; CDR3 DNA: TGTGCCAGCAGCGTAGGTCTAGCGGGAGCCTACGAGCAGTACTTC; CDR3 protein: CASSVGLAGAYEQYF
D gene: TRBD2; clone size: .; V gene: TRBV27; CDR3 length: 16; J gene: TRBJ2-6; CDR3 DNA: TGTGCCAGCAGACAATCCGGGGGGTCTGGGGCCAACATCCTGACTTTC; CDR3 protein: CASRQSGGSGANILTF
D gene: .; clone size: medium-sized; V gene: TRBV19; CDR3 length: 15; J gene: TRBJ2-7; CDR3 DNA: TGTGCCAGTAGTAACCTGAGGGCATCTTCGAACGAGCAGTACTTC; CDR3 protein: CASSNLRASSNEQYF
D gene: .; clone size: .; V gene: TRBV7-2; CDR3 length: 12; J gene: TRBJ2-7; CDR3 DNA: TGTGCCAGCAGCTTAGTCGTGTACGAGCAGTACTTC; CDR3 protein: CASSLVVYEQYF
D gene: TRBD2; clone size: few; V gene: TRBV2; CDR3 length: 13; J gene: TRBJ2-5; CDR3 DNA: TGTGCCAGCAGTGAAGCTCGGGGGGGCACCCAGTACTTC; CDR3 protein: CASSEARGGTQYF
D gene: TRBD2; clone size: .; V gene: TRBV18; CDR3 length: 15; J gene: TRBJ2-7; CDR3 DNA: TGTGCCAGCTCACTAGTGGGGACTACGCGACGGGAGCAGTACTTC; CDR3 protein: CASSLVGTTRREQYF
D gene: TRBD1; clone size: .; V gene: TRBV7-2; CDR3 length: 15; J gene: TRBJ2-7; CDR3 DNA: TGTGCCAGCAGCTTCGGGACAGGCGGTACCTACGAGCAGTACTTC; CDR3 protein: CASSFGTGGTYEQYF
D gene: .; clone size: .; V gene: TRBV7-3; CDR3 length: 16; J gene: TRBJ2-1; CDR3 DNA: TGTGCCAGCAGCTTAAGCGGAGGGAGAACGCACAATGAGCAGTTCTTC; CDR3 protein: CASSLSGGRTHNEQFF
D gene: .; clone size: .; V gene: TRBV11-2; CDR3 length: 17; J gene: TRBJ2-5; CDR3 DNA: TGTGCCAGCAGCTCCGCCGCTTCCCACAGGCGCAAAGAGACCCAGTACTTC; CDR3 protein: CASSSAASHRRKETQYF
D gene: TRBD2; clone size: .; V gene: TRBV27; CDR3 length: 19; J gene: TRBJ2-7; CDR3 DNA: TGTGCCAGCACCACACGGAGGGGAGGGACTAGCGGGATGACCTACGAGCAGTACTTC; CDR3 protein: CASTTRRGGTSGMTYEQYF
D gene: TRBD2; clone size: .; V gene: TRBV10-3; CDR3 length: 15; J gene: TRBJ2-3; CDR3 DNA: TGTGCCATCAGCCGGACTAGCGGGAGAACAGATACGCAGTATTTT; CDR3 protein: CAISRTSGRTDTQYF